Shown below are 19 T cell receptor beta chains from a single sample sequenced in a study of T cells in localized non-small cell lung cancer. Libraries were prepared by immunoSEQ multiplex PCR; TCRdb keeps only in-frame clonotypes and omits some of them. The data show 20,000 to 30,000 clones, 86% seen once. The source material was peripheral blood, sampled before any cancer treatment. The receptors come from a woman between 35 and 75 years old with stage I lung adenocarcinoma.

The chain uses TRBV6-4 and TRBJ2-3, with D possibly being TRBD1 or TRBD2 (6 bases each). V lost 5 bases and J 2 bases, leaving 8 bases between the germline ends. CDR1 is MRHNA, CDR2 SNTAGT, per germline. The CDR3 is 13 amino acids. CDR3 DNA sequence: TGTGCCAGCAGTAGGGGGGACACAGATACGCAGTATTTT. Translated, it gives CASSRGDTDTQYF.

The sample holds one count of this clone. The chain is built from TRBV9 and TRBJ2-5; D gene uncertain. The CDR3 is 16 residues long. Between the trimmed V and J ends, which lost 4 bases and 0 bases, there was a span of 16 bases. Germline CDR1 is SGDLS and CDR2 is YYNGEE. The CDR3, as DNA: TGTGCCAGCAGCCCCCGCCCGGGCCCGTACCAAGAGACCCAGTACTTC. It encodes CASSPRPGPYQETQYF.

Only one count was recorded for this clone. The chain links TRBV4-1 to TRBJ1-1; perhaps TRBD1 as D (5 bases). CDR3 length: 14 residues. The germline CDR1 and CDR2 sequences are MGHRA and YSYEKL. With 4 bases removed from V and 4 bases from J, the gap between germline ends came to 13 bases. The CDR3, as DNA: TGCGCCAGCAGCCCTAGGGGAGCGGGCACTGAAGCTTTCTTT. Protein product: CASSPRGAGTEAFF.

The chain links TRBV6-6 to TRBJ1-5, with no clear D. Looked up from germline, CDR1 is MNHNY and CDR2 is SVGAGI (reference sequence). The CDR3 is 12 residues long. Between the trimmed V and J ends, which lost 2 bases and 3 bases, there was a span of 2 bases. CDR3 in DNA: TGTGCCAGCAGTTACGCCAATCAGCCCCAGCATTTT. It yields the protein CASSYANQPQHF.

This clone was observed a single time. The chain uses TRBV9 and TRBJ2-2; D not resolved. Germline V gene data show CDR1 as SGDLS and CDR2 as YYNGEE. CDR3 length: 15 residues. Trimming shortened V by 0 bases and J by 3 bases, and 9 bases separated the two germline ends. The DNA of the CDR3 is TGTGCCAGCAGCGTAGGACCCGAGTACACCGGGGAGCTGTTTTTT. The encoded protein is CASSVGPEYTGELFF.

The CDR3: CSGGPGVAEAFF. The DNA for the CDR3 is TGCAGCGGGGGACCAGGGGTAGCTGAAGCTTTCTTT. The chain combines TRBV29-1 with TRBJ1-1, with D perhaps matching TRBD1 (6 bases). V was cut by 7 bases and J by 6 bases, with 15 bases left in between. Germline lookup yields CDR1 SQVTM and CDR2 ANQGSEA. The CDR3 length is 12 residues.

This chain links TRBV5-6 with TRBJ2-2, with TRBD1 matching over 8 bases. This CDR3 is built from 15 residues. The V gene's germline CDR1 is SGHDT and CDR2 YYEEEE. Losses at the gene ends were 4 bases for V and 6 bases for J; bases not matched to a gene: 8. CDR3 coding DNA: TGTGCCAGCAGCCAAGACAGGGGTAAACCCGGGGAGCTGTTTTTT. Translating gives CASSQDRGKPGELFF.

The V gene is TRBV7-9, the J gene TRBJ2-3, with TRBD2 matching 8 bases. There are 17 residues in the CDR3. Germline V gene data show CDR1 as SEHNR and CDR2 as FQNEAQ (reference sequence). The junction had 12 bases not matched to a gene; V was cut back by 1 base and J by 6 bases. The chain's CDR3 is CASSLVLLAASTDTQYF. The CDR3 nucleotides are TGTGCCAGCAGCTTAGTACTACTAGCGGCGTCCACGGATACGCAGTATTTT.

V gene TRBV7-2 combines with J gene TRBJ2-5; 11 bases are a match to TRBD2. With V trimmed by 5 bases and J by 4 bases, 6 bases remained unmatched. Per the germline V gene, CDR1 is SGHTA and CDR2 is FQGNSA. The CDR3 consists of 15 residues. The CDR3 DNA sequence: TGTGCCAGCAGCATGGGACTAGCGGTCGGAGAGACCCAGTACTTC. Protein: CASSMGLAVGETQYF.

CDR3 residues: CASSFDYRSTDTQYF. The CDR3 DNA reads TGTGCCAGCAGCTTCGACTACCGTAGCACAGATACGCAGTATTTT. The chain has TRBV7-2 and TRBJ2-3; the D gene is possibly TRBD2 (5 bases). In germline, CDR1 is SGHTA, CDR2 FQGNSA. V was clipped by 3 bases and J by 0 bases, with 10 bases between them. The CDR3 has 15 amino acids. The full variable domain, rest sourced from reference TRBV7-2 and TRBJ2-3, is GAGVSQSPSNKVTEKGKDVELRCDPISGHTALYWYRQSLGQGLEFLIYFQGNSAPDKSGLPSDRFSAERTGGSVSTLTIQRTQQEDSAVYLCASSFDYRSTDTQYFGPGTRLTVL.

The rearrangement joins TRBV6-5 to TRBJ2-7, with no clear D. Deletions cut 2 bases from V and 8 bases from J, with 10 bases between. This CDR3 is 12 amino acids long. The germline gives CDR1 MNHEY, CDR2 SVGAGI. This CDR3 is CASSYTGVKQYF. Written as DNA, the CDR3 is TGTGCCAGCAGTTACACCGGAGTCAAGCAGTACTTC.

The chain employs TRBV5-4 and TRBJ1-2; D is possibly TRBD1 (5 bases). CDR3 length: 15 amino acids. V dropped 3 bases and J dropped 5 bases, with 17 bases sitting between them. Germline V lookup: CDR1 SGHNT, CDR2 YYREEE (reference sequence). The CDR3 reads CASSWRGALEYGYTF. CDR3 in DNA: TGTGCCAGCAGCTGGAGAGGGGCCCTCGAGTATGGCTACACCTTC.

The gene calls are TRBV4-3 and TRBJ1-2, with TRBD1 as a possible D gene (5 bases). Germline V gene sequence: CDR1 LGHNA, CDR2 YSLEER. V lost 0 bases to trimming and J lost 4 bases, with 9 bases between them. The CDR3 extends over 14 amino acids. This CDR3 reads CASSQDRDLYGYTF. CDR3 sequence (DNA): TGCGCCAGCAGCCAAGACAGGGATCTCTATGGCTACACCTTC.

J is TRBJ1-2 and V is TRBV9; D not certain. V was pared by 6 bases and J by 4 bases, with 16 bases between. The germline V gene encodes CDR1 SGDLS and CDR2 YYNGEE. The CDR3 loop spans 14 amino acids. CDR3 loop: CASTREVGSYGYTF. The DNA of the CDR3 is TGTGCCAGCACCCGAGAGGTGGGGTCCTATGGCTACACCTTC.

CDR3 DNA: TGTGCCAGCCGTCCCTCGGGATCTGGCTACACCTTC. Amino acid sequence: CASRPSGSGYTF. The V gene is TRBV6-5, the J gene TRBJ1-2; D remains ambiguous. Germline assignment: CDR1 MNHEY and CDR2 SVGAGI. The CDR3 sequence is 12 residues long. The ends were cut back, 8 bases at V and 7 bases at J, with 14 bases in the middle.

The V and J genes are TRBV5-6 and TRBJ2-1; no firm D call. Germline V CDR1 and CDR2: SGHDT, YYEEEE. This CDR3 is 15 amino acids long. The V end lost 1 base, the J end lost 6 bases, and 14 bases lay between the germline ends. CDR3 loop: CASSLFGLWGNEQFF. CDR3 nucleotides: TGTGCCAGCAGCTTGTTTGGGTTGTGGGGCAATGAGCAGTTCTTC.

This rearrangement joins TRBV14 to TRBJ2-5; TRBD1 matches at 8 bases. Germline CDR1 and CDR2: SGHDN and FVKESK. V lost 0 bases, J lost 9 bases, and 3 bases stayed unmatched. The length of the CDR3 is 13 residues. The CDR3 is CASSQDRTGPQYF. The CDR3 DNA reads TGTGCCAGCAGCCAAGACCGGACAGGGCCCCAGTACTTC.

The rearrangement joins TRBV11-3 to TRBJ1-2; D might be TRBD1 (5 bases). Trimming took 1 base from V and 8 from J, leaving 14 bases between them. The CDR3 is 14 residues long. Germline CDR1 is SGHNT and CDR2 is YENEEA. CDR3: CASSLGGTAPGYTF. The DNA for the CDR3 is TGTGCCAGCAGCTTAGGTGGGACGGCTCCGGGCTACACCTTC.

V is TRBV4-1 and J is TRBJ1-6, with 7 bases matching TRBD1. V lost 7 bases to trimming and J lost 9 bases; unmatched junction nucleotides: 12. CDR3 length: 15 amino acids. The germline gives CDR1 MGHRA, CDR2 YSYEKL. The chain's CDR3 is CASTSGQDGFSPLHF. The CDR3 DNA sequence: TGCGCCAGCACCTCTGGACAGGACGGGTTTTCACCCCTCCACTTT.